The entry below describes one TCR beta chain. Its antigen is not identified. These data originate in a study of cytomegalovirus exposure and HLA in healthy donors. The study, taken as a whole, reports: Later analysis reportedly placed an Asian-associated ancestry cluster below the roughly 700-donor mean in N-insertions. For TCR beta chains, V- and J-gene trimming was later linked to a missense DCLRE1C variant.

Germline CDR1 reads SGHAT; CDR2 reads FQDESV (reference sequence). Trimming took 0 bases from V and 5 from J, leaving 7 bases between them. The CDR3 spans 13 residues. PCR primers comprised 60 Vbeta and 13 Jbeta primers. Method: immunoSEQ multiplex PCR; TCRdb's copy keeps in-frame clones and lacks some. The sample carries fewer than 200,000 clones, about 85% recorded once. The sequencing sample was made of PBMCs. The sequence came from a boy aged 2 to 9 in good health and CMV-seronegative. V usage is TRBV11-1 and J usage is TRBJ2-5, with D perhaps TRBD1 (5 bases). The CDR3 is CASSLARGETQYF. The CDR3 region has the DNA TGTGCCAGCAGCTTAGCAAGGGGCGAGACCCAGTACTTC.